Each of the 3 T cell receptor beta chains below was sequenced from the same sample in a study of spatial heterogeneity in lung cancer. TCRdb itself ran the 5' RACE reads through MiXCR, one entry per CDR3 protein. The sample shows approximately 6,200 distinct CDR3 sequences, 15% to 20% of them seen only once. As for time point: sample taken at primary tumor resection. Sequences were derived from normal lung tissue next to the tumor, sampled at surgery. The receptor source for this set is a male donor with early-stage non-small cell lung cancer.

There are a few counts of this clonotype. The V and J genes are TRBV24-1 and TRBJ1-5; D may be TRBD1 (6 bases). Germline CDR1 is KGHDR and CDR2 is SFDVKD. The CDR3 contains 15 residues. Trimming removed 3 bases from V and 1 base from J, with 9 bases in between. This CDR3 is CATSDGGRSNQPQHF. CDR3 bases: TGTGCCACCAGTGATGGGGGCCGGAGCAATCAGCCCCAGCATTTT.

This clonotype showed up just a few times. The chain carries TRBV10-1 and TRBJ2-4; D remains ambiguous. This CDR3 has 17 amino acids. V dropped 3 bases and J dropped 2 bases, with 17 bases sitting between them. Germline assignment: CDR1 WNHNN and CDR2 SYGVQD (reference sequence). As DNA, the CDR3 is TGCGCCAGCAGTGAAGGAGCAAAGCTGGGGACCAAAAACATTCAGTACTTC. This sequence encodes CASSEGAKLGTKNIQYF.

The table lists this clonotype with a few counts. This chain uses TRBV7-9 with TRBJ2-3; D gene uncertain. V was shortened by 2 bases and J by 2 bases, with 11 bases between the two germline ends. The germline gives CDR1 SEHNR, CDR2 FQNEAQ (reference sequence). This CDR3 contains 15 residues. The CDR3 sequence: CASSLLNGYTDTQYF. CDR3 nucleotide sequence: TGTGCCAGCAGCTTACTAAACGGATACACAGATACGCAGTATTTT.